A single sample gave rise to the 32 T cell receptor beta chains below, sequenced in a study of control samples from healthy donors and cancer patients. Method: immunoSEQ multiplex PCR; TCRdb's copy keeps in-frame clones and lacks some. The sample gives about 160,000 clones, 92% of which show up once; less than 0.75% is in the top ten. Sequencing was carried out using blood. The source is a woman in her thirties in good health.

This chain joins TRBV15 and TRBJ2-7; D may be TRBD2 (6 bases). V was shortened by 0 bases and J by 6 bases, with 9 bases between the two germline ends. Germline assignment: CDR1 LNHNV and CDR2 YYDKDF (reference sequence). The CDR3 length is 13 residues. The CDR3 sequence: CATSRDRGSEQYF. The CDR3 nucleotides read TGTGCCACCAGCAGAGATCGGGGGTCCGAGCAGTACTTC.

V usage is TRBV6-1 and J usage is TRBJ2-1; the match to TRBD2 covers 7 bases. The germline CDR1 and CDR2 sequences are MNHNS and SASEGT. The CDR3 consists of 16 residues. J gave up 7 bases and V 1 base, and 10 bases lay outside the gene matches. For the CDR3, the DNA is TGTGCCAGCAGTGAAGGAAGTCGGCGGGAGAGAAATGAGCAGTTCTTC. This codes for CASSEGSRRERNEQFF.

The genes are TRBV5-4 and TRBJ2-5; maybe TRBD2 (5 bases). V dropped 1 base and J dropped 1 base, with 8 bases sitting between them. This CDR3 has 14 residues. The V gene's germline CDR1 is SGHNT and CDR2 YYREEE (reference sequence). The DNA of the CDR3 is TGTGCCAGCAGCTTGAATAGCGCCCAAGAGACCCAGTACTTC. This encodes CASSLNSAQETQYF.

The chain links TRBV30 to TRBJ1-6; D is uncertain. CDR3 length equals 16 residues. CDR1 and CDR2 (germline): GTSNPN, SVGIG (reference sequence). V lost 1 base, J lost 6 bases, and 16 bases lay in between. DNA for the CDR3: TGTGCCTGGAGTGAGATCTTGGGCCAGCTTAATTCACCCCTCCACTTT. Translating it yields CAWSEILGQLNSPLHF.

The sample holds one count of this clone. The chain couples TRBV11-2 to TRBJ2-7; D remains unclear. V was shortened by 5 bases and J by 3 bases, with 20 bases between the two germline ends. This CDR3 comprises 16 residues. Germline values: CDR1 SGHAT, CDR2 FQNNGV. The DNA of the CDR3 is TGTGCCAGCAGCCCAGACCACTTAGCCGTTGTCTACGAGCAGTACTTC. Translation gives CASSPDHLAVVYEQYF.

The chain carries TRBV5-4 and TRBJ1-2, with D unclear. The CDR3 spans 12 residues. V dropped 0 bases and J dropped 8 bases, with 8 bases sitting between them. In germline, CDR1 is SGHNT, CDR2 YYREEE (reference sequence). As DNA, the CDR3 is TGTGCCAGCAGCTTGGCGCAGGAGGGCTACACCTTC. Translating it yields CASSLAQEGYTF.

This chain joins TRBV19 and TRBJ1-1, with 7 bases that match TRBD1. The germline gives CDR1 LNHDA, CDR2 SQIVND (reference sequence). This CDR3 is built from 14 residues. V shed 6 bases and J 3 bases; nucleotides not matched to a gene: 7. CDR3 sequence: CASRTTGVDTEAFF. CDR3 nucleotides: TGTGCCAGTAGGACTACAGGGGTGGACACTGAAGCTTTCTTT.

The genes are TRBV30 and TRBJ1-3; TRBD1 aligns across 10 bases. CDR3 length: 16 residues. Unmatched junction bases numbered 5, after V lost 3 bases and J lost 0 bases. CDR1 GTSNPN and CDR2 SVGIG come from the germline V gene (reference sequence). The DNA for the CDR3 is TGTGCCTGGAGAGATAGACAGGGGGCCTCTGGAAACACCATATATTTT. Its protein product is CAWRDRQGASGNTIYF.

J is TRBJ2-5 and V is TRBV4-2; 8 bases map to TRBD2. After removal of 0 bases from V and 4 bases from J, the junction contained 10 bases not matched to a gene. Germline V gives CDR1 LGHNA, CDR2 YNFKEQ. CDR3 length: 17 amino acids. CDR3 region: CASSQDPTSGGPETQYF. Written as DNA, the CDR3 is TGTGCCAGCAGCCAAGATCCCACTAGCGGCGGACCAGAGACCCAGTACTTC.

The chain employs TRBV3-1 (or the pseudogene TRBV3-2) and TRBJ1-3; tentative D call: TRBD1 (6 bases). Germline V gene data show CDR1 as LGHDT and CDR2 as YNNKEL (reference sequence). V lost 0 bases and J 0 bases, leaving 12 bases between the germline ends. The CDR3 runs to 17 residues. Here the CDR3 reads CASSQEDSSFSGNTIYF. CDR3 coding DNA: TGTGCCAGCAGCCAAGAGGACAGCTCCTTCTCTGGAAACACCATATATTTT.

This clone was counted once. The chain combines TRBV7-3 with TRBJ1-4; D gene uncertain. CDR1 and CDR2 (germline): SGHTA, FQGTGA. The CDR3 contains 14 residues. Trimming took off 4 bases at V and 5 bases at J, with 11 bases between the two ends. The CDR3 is CASSSTHLNEKLFF. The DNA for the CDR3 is TGTGCCAGCAGCTCGACCCACCTCAATGAAAAACTGTTTTTT.

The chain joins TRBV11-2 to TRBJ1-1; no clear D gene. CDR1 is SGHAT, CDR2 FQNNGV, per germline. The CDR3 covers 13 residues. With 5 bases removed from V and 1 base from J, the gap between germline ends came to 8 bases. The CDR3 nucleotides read TGTGCCAGCAGCGCGGACCGGAACACTGAAGCTTTCTTT. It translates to CASSADRNTEAFF.

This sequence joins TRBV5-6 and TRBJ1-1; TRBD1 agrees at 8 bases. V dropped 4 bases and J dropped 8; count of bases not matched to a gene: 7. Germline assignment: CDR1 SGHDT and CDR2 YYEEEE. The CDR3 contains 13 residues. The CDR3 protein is CASSPSWTGEAFF. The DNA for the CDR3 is TGTGCCAGCAGCCCGAGCTGGACAGGGGAAGCTTTCTTT.

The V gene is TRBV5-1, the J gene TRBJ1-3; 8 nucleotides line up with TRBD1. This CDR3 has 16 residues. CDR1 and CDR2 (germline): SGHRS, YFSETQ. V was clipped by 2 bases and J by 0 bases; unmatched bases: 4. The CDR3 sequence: CASSFSGGASGNTIYF. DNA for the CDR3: TGCGCCAGCAGCTTCTCAGGGGGCGCCTCTGGAAACACCATATATTTT.

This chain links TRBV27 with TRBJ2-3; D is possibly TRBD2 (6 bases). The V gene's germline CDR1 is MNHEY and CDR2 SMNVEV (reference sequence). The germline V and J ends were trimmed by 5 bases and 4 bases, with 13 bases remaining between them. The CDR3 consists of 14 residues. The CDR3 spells CASSRLASPDTQYF. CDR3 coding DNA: TGTGCCAGCAGTAGGCTAGCGTCGCCAGATACGCAGTATTTT.

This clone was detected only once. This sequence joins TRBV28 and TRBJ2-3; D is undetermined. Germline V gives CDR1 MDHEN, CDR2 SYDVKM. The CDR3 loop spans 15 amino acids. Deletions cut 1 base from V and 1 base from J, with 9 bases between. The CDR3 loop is CASSLSHSGTDTQYF. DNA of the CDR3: TGTGCCAGCAGTTTATCCCACTCAGGCACAGATACGCAGTATTTT.

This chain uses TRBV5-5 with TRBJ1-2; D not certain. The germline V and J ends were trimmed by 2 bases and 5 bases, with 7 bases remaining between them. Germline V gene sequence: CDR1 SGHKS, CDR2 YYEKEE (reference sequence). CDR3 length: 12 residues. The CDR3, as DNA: TGTGCCAGCAGCTTTTCGGGATATGGCTACACCTTC. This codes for CASSFSGYGYTF.

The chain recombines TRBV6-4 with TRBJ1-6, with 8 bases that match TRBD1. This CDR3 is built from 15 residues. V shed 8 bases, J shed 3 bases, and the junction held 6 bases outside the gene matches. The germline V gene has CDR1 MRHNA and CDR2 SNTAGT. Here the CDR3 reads CASDAGTGYNSPLHF. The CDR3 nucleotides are TGTGCCAGCGACGCCGGGACAGGCTATAATTCACCCCTCCACTTT.

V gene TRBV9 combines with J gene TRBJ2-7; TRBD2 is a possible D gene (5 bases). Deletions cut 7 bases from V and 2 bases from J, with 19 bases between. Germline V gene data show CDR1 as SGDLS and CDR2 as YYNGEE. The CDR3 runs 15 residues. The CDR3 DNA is TGTGCCAGCGGGCTCGGGAACTCCGGCCCCTACGAGCAGTACTTC. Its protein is CASGLGNSGPYEQYF.

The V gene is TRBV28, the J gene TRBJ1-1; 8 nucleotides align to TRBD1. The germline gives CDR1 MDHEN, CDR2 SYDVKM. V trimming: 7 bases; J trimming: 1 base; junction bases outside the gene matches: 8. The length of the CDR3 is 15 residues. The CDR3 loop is CASTLAGTGNTEAFF. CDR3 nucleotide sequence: TGTGCCAGCACCTTAGCCGGGACAGGGAACACTGAAGCTTTCTTT.

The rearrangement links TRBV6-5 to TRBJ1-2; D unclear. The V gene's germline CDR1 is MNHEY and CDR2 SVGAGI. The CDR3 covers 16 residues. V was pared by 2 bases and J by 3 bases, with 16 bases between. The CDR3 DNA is TGTGCCAGCAGTTACGCCTTCCATACGGGTGACTATGGCTACACCTTC. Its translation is CASSYAFHTGDYGYTF.

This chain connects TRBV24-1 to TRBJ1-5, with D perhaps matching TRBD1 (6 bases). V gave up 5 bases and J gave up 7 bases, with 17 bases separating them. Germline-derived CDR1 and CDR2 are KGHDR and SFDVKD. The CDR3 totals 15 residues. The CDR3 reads CATSGGGQGGQPQHF. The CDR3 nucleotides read TGTGCCACCAGTGGGGGGGGGCAGGGTGGGCAGCCCCAGCATTTT.

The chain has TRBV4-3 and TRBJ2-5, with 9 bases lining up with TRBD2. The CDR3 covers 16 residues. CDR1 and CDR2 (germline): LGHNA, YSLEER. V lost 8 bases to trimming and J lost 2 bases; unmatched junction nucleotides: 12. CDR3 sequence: CASARLAGTGQETQYF. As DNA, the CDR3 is TGCGCCAGCGCTCGGCTAGCGGGAACCGGGCAAGAGACCCAGTACTTC.

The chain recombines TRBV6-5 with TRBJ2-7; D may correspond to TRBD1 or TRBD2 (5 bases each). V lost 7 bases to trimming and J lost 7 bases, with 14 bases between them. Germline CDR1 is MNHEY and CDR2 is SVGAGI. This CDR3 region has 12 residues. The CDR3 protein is CASNRERGEQYF. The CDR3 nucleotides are TGTGCCAGCAATCGAGAGAGGGGTGAGCAGTACTTC.

The CDR3, as DNA: TGTGCCAGCAGCTTAACTCCAGGGGGCACTGAAGCTTTCTTT. This encodes CASSLTPGGTEAFF. The gene calls are TRBV7-3 and TRBJ1-1, with 7 bases identical to TRBD1. V lost 0 bases to trimming and J lost 4 bases; unmatched junction nucleotides: 2. The length of the CDR3 is 14 residues. Germline CDR1 and CDR2: SGHTA and FQGTGA. Looking up the rest from reference TRBV7-3 and TRBJ1-1 gives the full variable domain: GAGVSQTPSNKVTEKGKYVELRCDPISGHTALYWYRQSLGQGPEFLIYFQGTGAADDSGLPNDRFFAVRPEGSVSTLKIQRTERGDSAVYLCASSLTPGGTEAFFGQGTRLTVV.

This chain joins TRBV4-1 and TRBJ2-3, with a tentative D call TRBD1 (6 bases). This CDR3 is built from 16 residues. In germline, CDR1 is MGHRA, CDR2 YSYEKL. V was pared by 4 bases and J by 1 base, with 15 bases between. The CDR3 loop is CASSLEDRTGTDTQYF. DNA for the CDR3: TGCGCCAGCAGCCTAGAGGACAGAACGGGCACAGATACGCAGTATTTT.

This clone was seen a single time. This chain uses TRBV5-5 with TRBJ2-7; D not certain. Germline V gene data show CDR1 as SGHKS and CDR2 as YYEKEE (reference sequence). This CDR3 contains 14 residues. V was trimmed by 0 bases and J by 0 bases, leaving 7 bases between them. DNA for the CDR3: TGTGCCAGCAGCTTGGTGGGCGGCTCCTACGAGCAGTACTTC. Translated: CASSLVGGSYEQYF.

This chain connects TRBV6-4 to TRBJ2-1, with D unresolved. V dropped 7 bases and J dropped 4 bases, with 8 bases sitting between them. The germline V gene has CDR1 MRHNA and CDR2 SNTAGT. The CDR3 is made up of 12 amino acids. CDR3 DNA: TGTGCCAGCAAGGTAAGGTACAATGAGCAGTTCTTC. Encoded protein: CASKVRYNEQFF.

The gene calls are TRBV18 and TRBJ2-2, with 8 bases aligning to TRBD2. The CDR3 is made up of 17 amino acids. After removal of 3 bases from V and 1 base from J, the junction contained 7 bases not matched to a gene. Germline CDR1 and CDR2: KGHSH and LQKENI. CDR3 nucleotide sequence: TGTGCCAGCTCACCCTTGTGGCGGGAGGAGAACACCGGGGAGCTGTTTTTT. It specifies CASSPLWREENTGELFF.

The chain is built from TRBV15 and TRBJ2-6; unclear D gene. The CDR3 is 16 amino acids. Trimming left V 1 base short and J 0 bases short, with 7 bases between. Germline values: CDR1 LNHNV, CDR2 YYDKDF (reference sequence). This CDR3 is CATSRGHDSGANVLTF. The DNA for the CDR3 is TGTGCCACCAGCAGAGGACACGACTCTGGGGCCAACGTCCTGACTTTC.

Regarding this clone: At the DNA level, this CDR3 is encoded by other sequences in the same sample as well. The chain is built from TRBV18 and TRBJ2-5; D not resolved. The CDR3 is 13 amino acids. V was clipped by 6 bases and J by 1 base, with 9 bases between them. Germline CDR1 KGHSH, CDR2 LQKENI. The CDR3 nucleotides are TGTGCCAGCTCGCCCGGAATCCAAGAGACCCAGTACTTC. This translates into CASSPGIQETQYF.

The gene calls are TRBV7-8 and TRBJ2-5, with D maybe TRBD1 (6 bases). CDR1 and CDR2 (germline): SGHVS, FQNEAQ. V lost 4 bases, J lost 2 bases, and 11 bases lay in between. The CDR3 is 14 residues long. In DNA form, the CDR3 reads TGTGCCAGCAGCTCCGCCGGGACACAAGAGACCCAGTACTTC. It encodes CASSSAGTQETQYF.